Shown below are 21 T cell receptor beta chains from a single sample sequenced in a study of blood T cell repertoires in COVID-19. Data came from immunoSEQ multiplex PCR; TCRdb stores just in-frame clones and leaves some out. There are over 450,000 clones in the sample; roughly 89% occur only once, and roughly 0.9% lies in the top ten. Material for sequencing was peripheral blood. The source is a man younger than 35 with COVID-19, enrolled during active disease.

The chain links TRBV13 to TRBJ2-2; D is unresolved. V dropped 2 bases and J dropped 4 bases, with 8 bases sitting between them. CDR1 PRHDT and CDR2 FYEKMQ come from the germline V gene (reference sequence). The CDR3 contains 14 residues. CDR3 in DNA: TGTGCCAGCAGCTTACGCAGTTTCACCGGGGAGCTGTTTTTT. This translates into CASSLRSFTGELFF.

This clone was found many times. This sequence joins TRBV5-5 and TRBJ2-7; D may be TRBD1 (5 bases). Germline V gene lookup returns CDR1 SGHKS and CDR2 YYEKEE (reference sequence). V dropped 2 bases and J dropped 2 bases, with 11 bases sitting between them. This CDR3 spans 14 amino acids. The CDR3 spells CASSFAGPTYEQYF. CDR3 DNA sequence: TGTGCCAGCAGCTTCGCAGGGCCCACCTACGAGCAGTACTTC.

This clone was counted between two and nine times. The chain carries TRBV6-5 and TRBJ2-1; 12 bases line up with TRBD2. Germline V gives CDR1 MNHEY, CDR2 SVGAGI. The CDR3 sequence is 15 residues long. V shed 6 bases, J shed 0 bases, and the junction held 0 bases outside the gene matches. The CDR3 region is CASRTSGSSYNEQFF. The CDR3 nucleotides are TGTGCCAGCAGGACTAGCGGGAGCTCCTACAATGAGCAGTTCTTC.

This clone was seen a single time. Within the sample, other DNA sequences also encode this same CDR3. The rearrangement uses TRBV6-2 or TRBV6-3 and TRBJ2-3; 7 nucleotides match TRBD2. Germline CDR1 MNHEY, CDR2 SVGEGT. The CDR3 runs to 14 residues. After removal of 5 bases from V and 0 bases from J, the junction contained 2 bases not matched to a gene. CDR3 nucleotides: TGTGCCAGCAGTCGAGCGGGGAGCACAGATACGCAGTATTTT. Encoded protein: CASSRAGSTDTQYF.

The rearrangement uses TRBV10-3 and TRBJ2-7, with a weak D call TRBD1 (6 bases). This CDR3 comprises 13 residues. CDR1 is ENHRY, CDR2 SYGVKD, per germline. The CDR3 sequence: CATSLGAQGEQYF. CDR3 nucleotides: TGTGCTACATCCTTGGGGGCCCAGGGAGAGCAGTACTTC.

V gene TRBV5-1 combines with J gene TRBJ2-3; 10 bases are shared with TRBD2. Losses at the gene ends were 2 bases for V and 4 bases for J; bases not matched to a gene: 7. Germline V gene lookup returns CDR1 SGHRS and CDR2 YFSETQ. This CDR3 region has 16 residues. The DNA of the CDR3 is TGCGCCAGCAGCTTAGTAGCGGGGGGATTCGCAGATACGCAGTATTTT. Its translation: CASSLVAGGFADTQYF. Variable domain in full (rest from reference TRBV5-1 and TRBJ2-3): KAGVTQTPRYLIKTRGQQVTLSCSPISGHRSVSWYQQTPGQGLQFLFEYFSETQRNKGNFPGRFSGRQFSNSRSEMNVSTLELGDSALYLCASSLVAGGFADTQYFGPGTRLTVL.

The V and J genes are TRBV10-2 and TRBJ2-1; TRBD2 matches 15 bases. The CDR3 length is 17 residues. V lost 10 bases and J lost 2; bases outside the gene matches: 9. CDR1 and CDR2 from the germline V gene are WSHSY and SAAADI. The chain's CDR3 is CANPTGLAGGTYNEQFF. The CDR3 region has the DNA TGCGCCAACCCGACGGGACTAGCGGGAGGCACCTACAATGAGCAGTTCTTC.

This rearrangement joins TRBV3-1 (or the pseudogene TRBV3-2) to TRBJ2-7; 9 bases fit TRBD2. The V gene's germline CDR1 is LGHDT and CDR2 YNNKEL (reference sequence). Germline trimming cut 0 bases from V and 4 bases from J; bases unmatched to any gene: 4. CDR3 length: 15 residues. The CDR3 sequence is CASSQDTSGLYEQYF. The CDR3 region has the DNA TGTGCCAGCAGCCAAGACACTAGCGGGTTGTACGAGCAGTACTTC.

The chain carries TRBV3-1 (or the pseudogene TRBV3-2) and TRBJ2-2, with D unresolved. Per the germline V gene, CDR1 is LGHDT and CDR2 is YNNKEL (reference sequence). The CDR3 totals 13 residues. The ends were cut back, 6 bases at V and 2 bases at J, with 7 bases in the middle. The CDR3 is CASRGPNTGELFF. CDR3 DNA sequence: TGTGCCAGCAGGGGCCCTAACACCGGGGAGCTGTTTTTT.

V usage is TRBV27 and J usage is TRBJ2-7, with TRBD1 matching 7 bases. Per the germline V gene, CDR1 is MNHEY and CDR2 is SMNVEV (reference sequence). Trimming cost V 8 bases and J 6 bases; bases outside gene matches: 16. There are 15 residues in the CDR3. The CDR3 sequence is CASPRDETGFCEQYF. CDR3 DNA: TGTGCCAGCCCCCGGGACGAGACAGGGTTTTGCGAGCAGTACTTC.

V and J are TRBV5-1 and TRBJ2-7; a weak D match, TRBD2 (5 bases). The CDR3 contains 14 residues. Trimming cost V 2 bases and J 3 bases, with 12 bases left between them. The V gene's germline CDR1 is SGHRS and CDR2 YFSETQ. The CDR3 sequence: CASSLSGGLYEQYF. The CDR3 region has the DNA TGCGCCAGCAGCTTAAGCGGTGGGCTCTACGAGCAGTACTTC.

V and J are TRBV6-6 and TRBJ2-4; perhaps TRBD1 as D (6 bases). V was clipped by 2 bases and J by 4 bases, with 9 bases between them. CDR1 and CDR2 (germline): MNHNY, SVGAGI (reference sequence). This CDR3 spans 14 amino acids. The CDR3 is CASSYPGQKNIQYF. The CDR3 region has the DNA TGTGCCAGCAGTTACCCCGGACAGAAAAACATTCAGTACTTC.

The sample holds a few counts of this clone. V is TRBV6-5 and J is TRBJ2-7; D gene ambiguous. V was trimmed by 6 bases and J by 0 bases, leaving 6 bases between them. There are 12 residues in the CDR3. CDR1 and CDR2 from the germline V gene are MNHEY and SVGAGI. CDR3 sequence reads: CASSSNSYEQYF. In nucleotides, the CDR3 is TGTGCCAGCAGCAGTAACTCCTACGAGCAGTACTTC.

V and J are TRBV5-1 and TRBJ2-2, with 9 bases identical to TRBD1. After removal of 6 bases from V and 4 bases from J, the junction contained 10 bases not matched to a gene. This CDR3 is 16 amino acids long. Germline lookup yields CDR1 SGHRS and CDR2 YFSETQ. The CDR3 loop reads CASTVGQGGVTGELFF. CDR3 bases: TGCGCCAGCACCGTGGGACAGGGAGGGGTCACCGGGGAGCTGTTTTTT.

The CDR3 reads CASSSTDYGTQYF. CDR3 nucleotide sequence: TGTGCCAGCAGCTCGACTGATTACGGTACGCAGTATTTT. This chain connects TRBV7-3 to TRBJ2-3; D is unresolved. Germline lookup yields CDR1 SGHTA and CDR2 FQGTGA. Trimming removed 4 bases from V and 8 bases from J, with 13 bases in between. CDR3 length: 13 residues.

This clone appeared once. The chain links TRBV3-1 (or the pseudogene TRBV3-2) to TRBJ2-7; D remains unclear. The V gene's germline CDR1 is LGHDT and CDR2 YNNKEL (reference sequence). This CDR3 contains 11 residues. V lost 5 bases and J 3 bases, leaving 5 bases between the germline ends. Written as DNA, the CDR3 is TGTGCCAGCAGCGAGAACTACGAGCAGTACTTC. Protein: CASSENYEQYF.

The chain employs TRBV5-1 and TRBJ2-1; 8 nucleotides align to TRBD2. V shed 2 bases and J 9 bases; nucleotides not matched to a gene: 13. This CDR3 is 16 amino acids long. Germline V CDR1 and CDR2: SGHRS, YFSETQ. For the CDR3, the DNA is TGCGCCAGCAGCTTAGTTAGCGGGGTCTCCAACATTGAGCAGTTCTTC. Protein sequence: CASSLVSGVSNIEQFF. The entire variable domain, with the rest obtained from reference TRBV5-1 and TRBJ2-1, is as follows: KAGVTQTPRYLIKTRGQQVTLSCSPISGHRSVSWYQQTPGQGLQFLFEYFSETQRNKGNFPGRFSGRQFSNSRSEMNVSTLELGDSALYLCASSLVSGVSNIEQFFGPGTRLTVL.

This clone has more than one count but fewer than ten. The chain links TRBV5-8 to TRBJ2-5; 11 nucleotides agree with TRBD2. CDR1 SGHTS and CDR2 YDEGEE come from the germline V gene. J gave up 0 bases and V 0 bases, and 10 bases lay outside the gene matches. The CDR3 consists of 19 residues. Here the CDR3 DNA reads TGTGCCAGCAGCTTGGTTCCCCTAGCGGGAGGAGGGTACCAAGAGACCCAGTACTTC. Translation gives CASSLVPLAGGGYQETQYF.

DNA of the CDR3: TGTGCCAGCAGTTACGAGGGGGGGCTTGACAATGAGCAGTTCTTC. It translates to CASSYEGGLDNEQFF. The rearrangement joins TRBV6-5 to TRBJ2-1, with D possibly matching TRBD2 (7 bases). Per germline, CDR1 MNHEY and CDR2 SVGAGI. V was shortened by 2 bases and J by 5 bases, with 13 bases between the two germline ends. The length of the CDR3 is 15 residues.

The chain links TRBV7-9 to TRBJ1-6; TRBD1 matches at 7 bases. The CDR3 length is 16 residues. Germline CDR1 reads SEHNR; CDR2 reads FQNEAQ (reference sequence). Germline trimming cut 5 bases from V and 6 bases from J; bases unmatched to any gene: 10. CDR3 in DNA: TGTGCCAGCAGCAGAACAGGGGTTAGTTCTAATTCACCCCTCCACTTT. Translation: CASSRTGVSSNSPLHF.

V and J are TRBV7-3 and TRBJ2-3; D uncertain. Trimming took off 1 base at V and 4 bases at J, with 18 bases between the two ends. Per the germline V gene, CDR1 is SGHTA and CDR2 is FQGTGA. This CDR3 comprises 17 residues. CDR3 sequence: CASSLRSPSVVADTQYF. CDR3 sequence (DNA): TGTGCCAGCAGCTTAAGGAGCCCCTCGGTAGTTGCAGATACGCAGTATTTT.